This T cell receptor (beta chain) appears in the sequencing data of a study of a mutant IDH1 vaccine in newly diagnosed glioma. Sample time point: week 11, during vaccination. Each dose delivered 300 ug of mutant IDH1 20-mer peptide subcutaneously with imiquimod. Regarding this clone: What it binds is not known.

Produced via immunoSEQ multiplex PCR; TCRdb's table is partial and in-frame only. The sample shows 50,000 to 60,000 clones, about 91% of them seen only once. V lost 10 bases to trimming and J lost 7 bases; unmatched junction nucleotides: 8. CDR1 ENHRY and CDR2 SYGVKD come from the germline V gene. The CDR3 consists of 13 residues. The sequences come from PBMCs, collected from a glioma patient whose treatment included an IDH1 peptide vaccine. The TCR originated in a man between 50 and 59 years old with glioma. The genes are TRBV10-3 and TRBJ1-4, with 8 bases fitting TRBD1. The CDR3 sequence: CANRTGSGEKLFF. The CDR3 DNA reads TGTGCCAACCGGACAGGGTCTGGTGAAAAACTGTTTTTT.